This is a list of T cell receptor beta chains from one sample in a study of cytomegalovirus exposure and HLA in healthy donors. The assay was immunoSEQ multiplex PCR, and TCRdb's table has in-frame clones only and misses some. The sample includes some 330,000 clones, 86% of them seen just once. What was sequenced was PBMCs. The receptor set was obtained from a woman under 30 in good health and CMV-seronegative. CDR3s include the opening cysteine and the closing phenylalanine or tryptophan. A D gene is named only where the DNA matches it firmly. For some rows the clone size is stated as once, few or many, or as a class when expanded; others skip it.

j_call: TRBJ2-1; cdr3_length: 14; clone_size: -; d_call: -; v_call: TRBV7-2; cdr3_nt: TGTGCCAGCAGCCCAGGGTGGCAGGTCGCTGTGCAGTTCTTC; cdr3_aa: CASSPGWQVAVQFF
j_call: TRBJ2-1; cdr3_length: 14; clone_size: once; d_call: TRBD1; v_call: TRBV5-1; cdr3_nt: TGCGCCAGCAGCTGGAAGGGACAGGTTGAAGAGCAGTTCTTC; cdr3_aa: CASSWKGQVEEQFF
j_call: TRBJ2-7; cdr3_length: 17; clone_size: -; d_call: -; v_call: TRBV9; cdr3_nt: TGTGCCAGCAGCGTGGACATTGGAGGGGGGACAGCCTACGAGCAGTACTTC; cdr3_aa: CASSVDIGGGTAYEQYF
j_call: TRBJ1-2; cdr3_length: 15; clone_size: -; d_call: -; v_call: TRBV6-5; cdr3_nt: TGTGCCAGCAGTTACTCCCGAACAGTGGGCTATGGCTACACCTTC; cdr3_aa: CASSYSRTVGYGYTF
j_call: TRBJ2-1; cdr3_length: 14; clone_size: -; d_call: TRBD1; v_call: TRBV19; cdr3_nt: TGTGCCACCGCCGGGACAGGGGGCTTCGATGAGCAGTTCTTC; cdr3_aa: CATAGTGGFDEQFF
j_call: TRBJ2-6; cdr3_length: 17; clone_size: -; d_call: TRBD2; v_call: TRBV2; cdr3_nt: TGTGCCAGCAAATTAAGCGGGAGGGCCGCTGGGGCCAACGTCCTGACTTTC; cdr3_aa: CASKLSGRAAGANVLTF
j_call: TRBJ2-1; cdr3_length: 14; clone_size: -; d_call: TRBD2; v_call: TRBV5-4; cdr3_nt: TGTGCCAGCAGCTTGTTGCCAGGGAGGGATGAGCAGTTCTTC; cdr3_aa: CASSLLPGRDEQFF
j_call: TRBJ1-1; cdr3_length: 13; clone_size: -; d_call: -; v_call: TRBV10-2; cdr3_nt: TGCGCCAGCAGCCTCTCAGGGGAGGGTGAAGCTTTCTTT; cdr3_aa: CASSLSGEGEAFF
j_call: TRBJ1-5; cdr3_length: 15; clone_size: -; d_call: -; v_call: TRBV2; cdr3_nt: TGTGCCAGCTCAGGACAGACTAATAGCAATCAGCCCCAGCATTTT; cdr3_aa: CASSGQTNSNQPQHF
j_call: TRBJ2-3; cdr3_length: 15; clone_size: -; d_call: TRBD2; v_call: TRBV5-1; cdr3_nt: TGCGCCAGCAGCCAAAGACTAGCGGGAGGGGATACGCAGTATTTT; cdr3_aa: CASSQRLAGGDTQYF
j_call: TRBJ2-1; cdr3_length: 14; clone_size: once; d_call: -; v_call: TRBV9; cdr3_nt: TGTGCCAGCAGCGAGACAGGAGCCTACAATGAGCAGTTCTTC; cdr3_aa: CASSETGAYNEQFF
j_call: TRBJ1-5; cdr3_length: 15; clone_size: few; d_call: -; v_call: TRBV6-1; cdr3_nt: TGTGCCAGCAGCCCAAGGAGGAGTAGCAATCAGCCCCAGCATTTT; cdr3_aa: CASSPRRSSNQPQHF
j_call: TRBJ2-7; cdr3_length: 17; clone_size: -; d_call: TRBD2; v_call: TRBV5-6; cdr3_nt: TGTGCCAGCAGCACCATGGTGCCGACTAGCGGGGGGTACGAGCAGTACTTC; cdr3_aa: CASSTMVPTSGGYEQYF
j_call: TRBJ2-3; cdr3_length: 15; clone_size: few; d_call: TRBD2; v_call: TRBV19; cdr3_nt: TGTGCCAGTATGAGTCTAGCGGGAGTGGGAGATACGCAGTATTTT; cdr3_aa: CASMSLAGVGDTQYF
j_call: TRBJ2-7; cdr3_length: 15; clone_size: once; d_call: TRBD2; v_call: TRBV6-5; cdr3_nt: TGTGCCAGCAGTTACGCACGGGAGGCCAGCCACGAGCAGTACTTC; cdr3_aa: CASSYAREASHEQYF
j_call: TRBJ2-4; cdr3_length: 15; clone_size: -; d_call: TRBD1; v_call: TRBV27; cdr3_nt: TGTGCCAGTAAGGGGGCGGACGTAGCCAAAAACATTCAGTACTTC; cdr3_aa: CASKGADVAKNIQYF
j_call: TRBJ1-2; cdr3_length: 14; clone_size: -; d_call: -; v_call: TRBV28; cdr3_nt: TGTGCCAGCAGTGAGACGGCGGCCGGAGGGGGCTACACCTTC; cdr3_aa: CASSETAAGGGYTF
j_call: TRBJ2-1; cdr3_length: 11; clone_size: -; d_call: -; v_call: TRBV30; cdr3_nt: TGTGCCTGGAGTATAGGCGGGGAGCAGTTCTTC; cdr3_aa: CAWSIGGEQFF